A selection of T cell receptor beta chains follows, all from one sample in a study of naive and memory T cell subsets. TCRdb re-called the 5' RACE reads with MiXCR, one entry per CDR3 protein. The repertoire holds over 45,000 distinct CDR3 sequences, approximately 4.5% seen once, with around 0.8% in the top ten. Source of these receptors: a female donor in good health. Each CDR3 is given with its conserved first and last residue. Each record gives: CDR3 protein, CDR3 DNA, clone size, CDR3 length, V gene, J gene, D gene. A D gene is named only where the DNA matches it firmly. Clone size is stated in some rows and not others, as once, few, many or a class when expanded.

CASSQEGTVCDYGYTF	TGCGCCAGCAGCCAGGAAGGGACAGTCTGTGACTATGGCTACACCTTC	few	16	TRBV4-1	TRBJ1-2	TRBD1
CASSLSAGPSGNTIYF	TGTGCCAGCAGCTTATCTGCAGGTCCCTCTGGAAACACCATATATTTT	many	16	TRBV7-3	TRBJ1-3	.
CASSLTLAGEGRYF	TGTGCCAGCAGTTTAACCCTAGCGGGAGAAGGGAGGTACTTC	many	14	TRBV12-3/TRBV12-4	TRBJ2-7	TRBD2
CASSYRTGVYQPQHF	TGTGCCAGCAGTTACCGGACAGGGGTGTACCAGCCCCAGCATTTT	many	15	TRBV6-2/TRBV6-3	TRBJ1-5	TRBD1
CASSFLREGRNEQFF	TGTGCCAGCAGTTTTTTGCGGGAGGGTCGAAATGAGCAGTTCTTC	.	15	TRBV6-6	TRBJ2-1	TRBD2
CASRDPAGLLLFF	TGTGCCAGCAGGGACCCAGCGGGACTGTTACTATTCTTC	many	13	TRBV12-3/TRBV12-4	TRBJ2-1	TRBD2
CASSTRDRAQETQYF	TGTGCCAGTAGTACCCGGGACAGGGCTCAGGAGACCCAGTACTTC	few	15	TRBV19	TRBJ2-5	TRBD1
CASSLVRSTEAFF	TGTGCCAGCAGCTTAGTCCGGAGTACTGAAGCTTTCTTT	many	13	TRBV7-2	TRBJ1-1	.
CASSFQAESNTGELFF	TGCGCCAGCAGCTTTCAGGCGGAGTCGAACACCGGGGAGCTGTTTTTT	.	16	TRBV5-1	TRBJ2-2	.
CAISEMGHSYNEQFF	TGTGCCATCAGTGAAATGGGACATAGTTACAATGAGCAGTTCTTC	few	15	TRBV10-3	TRBJ2-1	.
CASSLIWGGMNTEAFF	TGTGCCAGCAGTTTAATATGGGGGGGAATGAACACTGAAGCTTTCTTT	.	16	TRBV28	TRBJ1-1	.
CAISELSEQFF	TGTGCCATCAGTGAGTTGTCTGAGCAGTTCTTC	many	11	TRBV10-3	TRBJ2-1	.
CASSLVLAGGEQYF	TGCGCCAGCAGCTTGGTTCTAGCCGGAGGCGAGCAGTACTTC	many	14	TRBV5-1	TRBJ2-7	.
CASKEAGGKGEQFF	TGTGCCAGTAAAGAAGCGGGAGGAAAGGGTGAGCAGTTCTTC	many	14	TRBV19	TRBJ2-1	TRBD2
CASSQLSPQYNEQFF	TGTGCCAGCAGCCAACTATCCCCACAGTACAATGAGCAGTTCTTC	few	15	TRBV14	TRBJ2-1	.
CSVQGQGAHGELFF	TGCAGCGTCCAAGGTCAGGGGGCGCATGGGGAGCTGTTTTTT	many	14	TRBV29-1	TRBJ2-2	TRBD1
CSAPPLAGGYNEQFF	TGCAGTGCTCCCCCCCTAGCGGGAGGTTACAATGAGCAGTTCTTC	many	15	TRBV20-1	TRBJ2-1	TRBD2
CSVESAGEFEQYF	TGCAGCGTTGAATCGGCTGGGGAGTTTGAGCAGTACTTC	.	13	TRBV29-1	TRBJ2-7	.
CASHFRGNYGYTF	TGTGCCAGCCACTTCAGGGGGAACTATGGCTACACCTTC	many	13	TRBV6-6	TRBJ1-2	TRBD1
CASSPPKSGRVSEQYF	TGTGCCAGCAGTCCCCCCAAGTCGGGCAGGGTTAGCGAGCAGTACTTC	many	16	TRBV28	TRBJ2-7	.
CASSYYGGETQYF	TGTGCCAGCAGTTACTACGGCGGAGAGACCCAGTACTTC	many	13	TRBV6-2/TRBV6-3	TRBJ2-5	.
CASSPPPKGETQYF	TGTGCCAGCTCACCCCCCCCCAAAGGGGAGACCCAGTACTTC	many	14	TRBV18	TRBJ2-5	.
CASSESLGSGRALADTQYF	TGTGCCAGCAGTGAGTCTCTGGGTAGCGGGAGGGCCTTGGCAGATACGCAGTATTTT	many	19	TRBV25-1	TRBJ2-3	TRBD2
CSAVGDLKLYNEQFF	TGCAGCGCCGTCGGGGACCTAAAACTTTACAATGAGCAGTTCTTC	.	15	TRBV29-1	TRBJ2-1	.
CAWSVLAVFQYF	TGTGCCTGGAGTGTATTAGCGGTTTTCCAGTATTTT	many	12	TRBV30	TRBJ2-3	.
CASSAGDYTEAFF	TGTGCCAGCAGTGCAGGGGACTACACTGAAGCTTTCTTT	few	13	TRBV25-1	TRBJ1-1	.
CASSWSGEQFF	TGCGCCAGCAGCTGGAGCGGTGAGCAGTTCTTC	.	11	TRBV5-1	TRBJ2-1	.
CASSRVLQGDTQYF	TGCGCCAGCAGCCGAGTTCTTCAGGGAGATACGCAGTATTTT	many	14	TRBV4-1	TRBJ2-3	.
CSARNVYSNQPQHF	TGCAGTGCTAGAAACGTTTATAGCAATCAGCCCCAGCATTTT	many	14	TRBV20-1	TRBJ1-5	.
CSVRTGSFLYF	TGCAGCGTAAGGACAGGGAGCTTCCTGTACTTC	many	11	TRBV29-1	TRBJ2-7	TRBD1
CASSLWQGPLGEEQYF	TGTGCCAGCAGCTTATGGCAGGGCCCTCTGGGGGAAGAGCAGTACTTC	many	16	TRBV13	TRBJ2-7	.
CASSSIGLAGVGQETQYF	TGTGCCAGCAGTAGTATAGGACTAGCGGGAGTGGGCCAAGAGACCCAGTACTTC	many	18	TRBV12-3/TRBV12-4	TRBJ2-5	TRBD2
CAIKGRDTEAFF	TGTGCCATCAAAGGCAGAGACACTGAAGCTTTCTTT	many	12	TRBV10-3	TRBJ1-1	.
CATTNPGVGNEQYF	TGTGCCACCACGAACCCTGGGGTAGGGAACGAGCAGTACTTC	.	14	TRBV24-1	TRBJ2-7	.
CASSMPILAGVNNEQFF	TGTGCCAGTAGTATGCCTATACTAGCGGGAGTAAACAATGAGCAGTTCTTC	few	17	TRBV19	TRBJ2-1	TRBD2
CASSGRQGRNEKLFF	TGTGCCAGCAGCGGCCGACAGGGGCGTAATGAAAAACTGTTTTTT	many	15	TRBV7-2	TRBJ1-4	TRBD1
CASSLARLDRTETQYF	TGTGCCAGCAGCTTGGCCCGGCTAGATAGGACCGAGACCCAGTACTTC	few	16	TRBV5-4	TRBJ2-5	.